Listed below are T cell receptor beta chains from one sample, sequenced in a study of CD8 T cells in Susac syndrome. Using its own MiXCR run on the immunoSEQ multiplex PCR reads, TCRdb lists one record per CDR3 protein. The sample lists roughly 180,000 distinct CDR3 sequences; approximately 96% were seen once. Sequencing used CD4+ T cells from PBMCs. These receptors came from a human donor in good health. Each CDR3 is given with its conserved first and last residue. A D gene is named only where the DNA matches it firmly. Where a row states a size, it is once, few, many or the class of an expanded clone; other rows omit it.

TRBV20-1,.,TRBD2,TRBJ2-1,TGCAGTGCTAGCCTAGCGGGGACGATGGAGCAGTTCTTC,CSASLAGTMEQFF
TRBV29-1,.,TRBD1,TRBJ1-2,TGCAGCGTTGAAGGCGGCAGGGGGGACTATGGCTACACCTTC,CSVEGGRGDYGYTF
TRBV2,.,TRBD1,TRBJ2-2,TGTGCCAGCAGTGAAGTCTCAGGGGGCGCCGCCGGGGAGCTGTTTTTT,CASSEVSGGAAGELFF
TRBV11-3,.,TRBD2,TRBJ2-3,TGTGCCAGCAGCGCGACTAGCGGCTCAGATACGCAGTATTTT,CASSATSGSDTQYF
TRBV12-5,.,TRBD2,TRBJ2-7,TGTGCTAGTGGTTCGTCCTCCTTGGGAGGGGAGTACTTC,CASGSSSLGGEYF
TRBV18,.,.,TRBJ2-7,TGTGCCAGCTCACCACTGAAGGGGGTCTCCTACGAGCAGTACTTC,CASSPLKGVSYEQYF
TRBV12-3/TRBV12-4,.,.,TRBJ1-6,TGTGCCAGCAGTTTAGCGTTTTCACCCCTCCACTTT,CASSLAFSPLHF
TRBV14,.,.,TRBJ2-5,TGTGCCAGCAGCCAAGGGGACAGCGGGGGCCGGAACCAGTACTTC,CASSQGDSGGRNQYF
TRBV7-6,.,.,TRBJ2-3,TGTGCCAGCAGCTTAGCGTGGGCACCGGGGAGAGATACGCAGTATTTT,CASSLAWAPGRDTQYF
TRBV10-3,.,.,TRBJ2-5,TGTGCCATCGGAGCAGGGGAGACCCAGTACTTC,CAIGAGETQYF
TRBV29-1,.,.,TRBJ1-2,TGCAGCGTTGAAGTCGGACAGTATGGCTACACCTTC,CSVEVGQYGYTF
TRBV18,.,TRBD1,TRBJ1-2,TGTGCCAGCTCACCGGGAACCGGGACAGGGGGCGATGGCTACACCTTC,CASSPGTGTGGDGYTF
TRBV30,.,TRBD2,TRBJ2-1,TGTGCCTGGAGGGACCCGCTTCACGGGGGGGCGTTCAATGAGCAGTTCTTC,CAWRDPLHGGAFNEQFF
TRBV20-1,once,TRBD1,TRBJ2-7,TGCAGTGCAAGTAGACAGGGGGCATACGAGCAGTACTTC,CSASRQGAYEQYF
TRBV15,.,.,TRBJ2-7,TGTGCCACCAGCAGAGACAGGGTTGGGACCTACGAGCAGTACTTC,CATSRDRVGTYEQYF
TRBV7-6,.,TRBD1,TRBJ2-2,TGTGCCAGCAGCAATACAGGGGTGTGGACCGGGGAGCTGTTTTTT,CASSNTGVWTGELFF
TRBV3-1,.,TRBD2,TRBJ2-3,TGTGCCAGCAGCCAACTAGCGGGGGTCTCGGGGCAGTATTTT,CASSQLAGVSGQYF
TRBV30,.,.,TRBJ1-1,TGTGCCTGGAACGCTCAGGGAAACACTGAAGCTTTCTTT,CAWNAQGNTEAFF
TRBV12-3/TRBV12-4,.,TRBD2,TRBJ2-7,TGTGCCAGCAGCCGCAGACTAGCGGGGGGCCACGAGCAGTACTTC,CASSRRLAGGHEQYF
TRBV2,.,.,TRBJ2-5,TGTGCCAGCAGTGAAGCCGTCGGGCAGGGTGTAGAGACCCAGTACTTC,CASSEAVGQGVETQYF
TRBV30,few,TRBD1,TRBJ1-1,TGTGCCTGGAGTGGACAGGGGAACACTGAAGCTTTCTTT,CAWSGQGNTEAFF
TRBV2,.,TRBD1,TRBJ1-1,TGTGCCAGCAGTGAACGGACAGGGGACACTGAAGCTTTCTTT,CASSERTGDTEAFF
TRBV7-3,.,.,TRBJ2-1,TGTGCCAGCAGCTTAAATGGCAACTACAATGAGCAGTTCTTC,CASSLNGNYNEQFF
TRBV29-1,.,.,TRBJ2-3,TGCAGCGTTGAGGGCCTCACAGATACGCAGTATTTT,CSVEGLTDTQYF
TRBV7-2,.,.,TRBJ1-5,TGTGCCAGCAGCTTAGGTGGGGACTCTAGTCAGCCCCAGCATTTT,CASSLGGDSSQPQHF
TRBV3-1,.,.,TRBJ1-1,TGTGCCAGCAGCCCTCCTACAGGGCACACTGAAGCTTTCTTT,CASSPPTGHTEAFF
TRBV28,.,.,TRBJ1-2,TGTGCCAGCAGTTTGGGTTCCGTCCGGAGTGGCTACACCTTC,CASSLGSVRSGYTF
TRBV20-1,.,TRBD2,TRBJ2-1,TGCAGTGCTAGTTCACCTCTAGCGGGGGTCACCAATGAGCAGTTCTTC,CSASSPLAGVTNEQFF
TRBV6-2/TRBV6-3,.,.,TRBJ2-1,TGTGCCAGCAGTACCGACAGTTACAATGAGCAGTTCTTC,CASSTDSYNEQFF
TRBV15,.,TRBD1,TRBJ2-7,TGTGCCACCAGCAGCCGGGACAGGGGACACTACGAGCAGTACTTC,CATSSRDRGHYEQYF
TRBV12-3/TRBV12-4,.,TRBD2,TRBJ2-5,TGTGCCAGCAACGGGGAGGGAGAGACCCAGTACTTC,CASNGEGETQYF
TRBV29-1,.,TRBD2,TRBJ2-3,TGCAGCGTTTCACTCGGGACTAGCGGGGGGGCCGGCACAGATACGCAGTATTTT,CSVSLGTSGGAGTDTQYF
TRBV20-1,.,.,TRBJ2-7,TGCAGGGCGGGAGGACAGGGATTTTACGAGCAGTACTTC,CRAGGQGFYEQYF
TRBV7-2,once,TRBD2,TRBJ2-7,TGTGCCAGCAGCTCTCGAAGCGGGGGGATCTCCTACGAGCAGTACTTC,CASSSRSGGISYEQYF
TRBV9,.,.,TRBJ2-1,TGTGCCAGCAGTCGAGAGGGTCTTTTGAATGAGCAGTTCTTC,CASSREGLLNEQFF
TRBV14,once,.,TRBJ2-7,TGTGCCAGCAGCCGACCGGGCTTCCCCTACGAGCAGTACTTC,CASSRPGFPYEQYF
TRBV20-1,.,TRBD2,TRBJ2-5,TGCAGTGCAGCCGGGACTAGCGGGGGGCTACCGGAGACCCAGTACTTC,CSAAGTSGGLPETQYF
TRBV25-1,.,TRBD1,TRBJ1-6,TGTGCCAGCAGTTCCGGGACAGGGACTTCACCCCTCCACTTT,CASSSGTGTSPLHF
TRBV11-2,.,TRBD1,TRBJ2-7,TGTGCCAGCAGCAAATTTTGGACAGGGAAGATCCACGAGCAGTACTTC,CASSKFWTGKIHEQYF
TRBV20-1,.,.,TRBJ1-2,TGCAGTGCTAGAGGGACCGCGGGGCAGGAGGCCTATGGCTACACCTTC,CSARGTAGQEAYGYTF
TRBV6-2/TRBV6-3,.,.,TRBJ1-1,TGTGCCAGCAGTTATGGGCAGAACACTGAAGCTTTCTTT,CASSYGQNTEAFF
TRBV20-1,.,.,TRBJ1-2,TGCAGTGCGGTCGACAGCGGCTATGGCTACACCTTC,CSAVDSGYGYTF
TRBV9,once,.,TRBJ1-3,TGTGCCAGCAGCGTAGACTCTGGAAACACCATATATTTT,CASSVDSGNTIYF
TRBV27,.,.,TRBJ2-3,TGTGCCAGCAGTTTATGGGCTAGCACAGATACGCAGTATTTT,CASSLWASTDTQYF
TRBV29-1,.,.,TRBJ1-1,TGCAGCGTTAAGCAGGGTGGGTACACTGAAGCTTTCTTT,CSVKQGGYTEAFF
TRBV5-6,.,.,TRBJ2-7,TGTGCCAGCAGCTTGGCCCAGAGCTCCTACGAGCAGTACTTC,CASSLAQSSYEQYF
TRBV18,.,TRBD2,TRBJ2-7,TGTGCCAGCTCACCAAACAGCGGGAACTACGAGCAGTACTTC,CASSPNSGNYEQYF
TRBV19,.,.,TRBJ1-6,TGTGCCAGTAGTGTGGCCCTCTATAATTCACCCCTCCACTTT,CASSVALYNSPLHF
TRBV29-1,.,TRBD1,TRBJ2-5,TGCAGCGTCATGACAGGGACGGAGACCCAGTACTTC,CSVMTGTETQYF
TRBV5-1,.,.,TRBJ2-3,TGCGCCAGCAGCTTGGTGTCTAGCGTCGATACGCAGTATTTT,CASSLVSSVDTQYF
TRBV20-1,.,TRBD1,TRBJ2-7,TGCAGTGCTAAACACCCAGGGACAGGGGTTACCTACGAGCAGTACTTC,CSAKHPGTGVTYEQYF
TRBV2,.,.,TRBJ1-2,TGTGCCAGCAGTGAACAGGGCTTCAACTATGGCTACACCTTC,CASSEQGFNYGYTF
TRBV30,.,.,TRBJ1-3,TGTGCCTGGAGAAGTAGGTCCCCTGGAAACACCATATATTTT,CAWRSRSPGNTIYF
TRBV5-6,.,TRBD2,TRBJ2-3,TGTGCCAGCAGCTTGTCAGGGCTAGCGGGGGCAGATACGCAGTATTTT,CASSLSGLAGADTQYF
TRBV20-1,.,TRBD2,TRBJ2-1,TGCAGTGCCTCTAGGGGTAGCGGGGTAAATGAGCAGTTCTTC,CSASRGSGVNEQFF